Below are 10 T cell receptor beta chains sequenced from a single sample in a study of cytomegalovirus exposure and HLA in healthy donors. Amplification used 60 Vbeta primers and 13 Jbeta primers. Measured with immunoSEQ multiplex PCR; TCRdb has only the in-frame clones, and not every one. The table records approximately 120,000 clones, around 67% of them present only once. Material: PBMCs. These receptors all come from a man aged 55 to 70 in good health and CMV-seropositive.

The rearrangement links TRBV4-2 to TRBJ2-3; 8 nucleotides align to TRBD1. Trimming at V came to 4 bases and at J to 6 bases, leaving 15 bases not matched to a gene. This CDR3 region has 17 residues. Germline V gives CDR1 LGHNA, CDR2 YNFKEQ. This chain's CDR3 is CASSPNFGRGPKDTQYF. In DNA form, the CDR3 reads TGTGCCAGCAGCCCCAATTTTGGCAGGGGGCCAAAGGATACGCAGTATTTT.

CDR3 sequence (DNA): TGTGCCGCAGGGGTGGTGAGGACCCAAAGTAATGAGCAGTTCTTC. Amino acid sequence: CAAGVVRTQSNEQFF. V and J are TRBV6-5 and TRBJ2-1; tentatively, D is TRBD1 (6 bases). This CDR3 region has 15 residues. V lost 11 bases, J lost 7 bases, and 24 bases lay in between. Germline V gene lookup returns CDR1 MNHEY and CDR2 SVGAGI.

The J gene is TRBJ2-5, the V gene TRBV4-1; the D is unclear. The DNA end lines up better with TRBJ2-7; the J call may be wrong. The CDR3 is 14 amino acids. Germline CDR1 and CDR2: MGHRA and YSYEKL. The CDR3 region has the DNA TGCGCCAGCAGCCAAAGTCCCGCTTCCTACGAGCAGTACTTC. This encodes CASSQSPASYEQYF.

The rearrangement joins TRBV5-1 to TRBJ1-1; D ambiguous. With 4 bases removed from V and 5 bases from J, the gap between germline ends came to 12 bases. This CDR3 is 13 amino acids long. Germline values: CDR1 SGHRS, CDR2 YFSETQ. CDR3 bases: TGCGCCAGCAGCCCAGAAGAATCGACTGAAGCTTTCTTT. Amino acids: CASSPEESTEAFF.

J is TRBJ1-5 and V is TRBV19, with 7 bases fitting TRBD1. CDR1 LNHDA and CDR2 SQIVND come from the germline V gene (reference sequence). There are 16 residues in the CDR3. The junction had 6 bases not matched to a gene; V was cut back by 4 bases and J by 0 bases. The DNA for the CDR3 is TGTGCCAGTAGTACAGGGACAGCCTATAGCAATCAGCCCCAGCATTTT. Protein product: CASSTGTAYSNQPQHF.

The chain couples TRBV28 to TRBJ2-6, with TRBD1 matching over 7 bases. V lost 7 bases to trimming and J lost 0 bases; unmatched junction nucleotides: 6. The CDR3 length is 16 residues. Germline CDR1 reads MDHEN; CDR2 reads SYDVKM. CDR3 amino acids: CASTYPGGSGANVLTF. The CDR3 DNA follows: TGTGCCAGCACCTATCCAGGGGGCTCTGGGGCCAACGTCCTGACTTTC.

The chain has TRBV6-4 and TRBJ2-1; 7 bases align to TRBD1. The CDR3 length is 13 residues. Per germline, CDR1 MRHNA and CDR2 SNTAGT. The V segment lost 4 bases and the J segment 9 bases; nucleotides outside the gene matches: 6. The CDR3 spells CASSVDRAGEQFF. CDR3 in DNA: TGTGCCAGCAGTGTAGACAGGGCTGGTGAGCAGTTCTTC.

This chain links TRBV29-1 with TRBJ2-7; 13 bases are shared with TRBD2. V gave up 4 bases and J gave up 3 bases; unmatched junction bases: 0. The CDR3 extends over 13 amino acids. The germline V gene has CDR1 SQVTM and CDR2 ANQGSEA. CDR3 DNA sequence: TGCAGCGTTGGGACTAGCGGGGGCTACGAGCAGTACTTC. Translating it yields CSVGTSGGYEQYF.

V and J are TRBV30 and TRBJ2-7, with 13 bases aligning to TRBD2. V dropped 0 bases and J dropped 2; count of bases not matched to a gene: 4. The CDR3 spans 16 residues. Per germline, CDR1 GTSNPN and CDR2 SVGIG (reference sequence). CDR3 loop: CAWSVLGTSGTYEQYF. The CDR3 DNA reads TGTGCCTGGAGTGTATTAGGGACTAGCGGGACCTACGAGCAGTACTTC.

The V call is TRBV9, the J call TRBJ1-1; 8 nucleotides align to TRBD1. V was pared by 2 bases and J by 6 bases, with 9 bases of the junction left unmatched. Germline V lookup: CDR1 SGDLS, CDR2 YYNGEE. The CDR3 sequence is 15 residues long. DNA for the CDR3: TGTGCCAGCAGCGTTCAGGGGGCGCAGGATTCTGAAGCTTTCTTT. Amino acids: CASSVQGAQDSEAFF.